A selection of T cell receptor beta chains follows, all from one sample in a study of T cells after yellow fever vaccination. TCRdb reprocessed the 5' RACE reads via MiXCR and lists one record per CDR3 protein. The table shows hundreds of thousands of distinct CDR3 sequences, with approximately 13% occurring only once. Sequencing used PBMCs, obtained on the day of the yellow fever booster vaccination. The receptor set was obtained from a young man who received the YFV17D yellow fever vaccine. Both conserved end residues are part of each CDR3. The order of the fields is J gene, D gene, clone size, V gene, CDR3 protein, CDR3 DNA. A D gene is named only where the DNA matches it firmly. Clone size appears in some rows only: once, few, many, or a class for an expanded clone.

J gene: TRBJ2-1
D gene: -
clone size: -
V gene: TRBV20-1
CDR3 protein: CSATPRSGGGYNEQFF
CDR3 DNA: TGCAGTGCCACCCCTAGGTCCGGCGGCGGCTACAATGAGCAGTTCTTC

J gene: TRBJ1-2
D gene: -
clone size: -
V gene: TRBV29-1
CDR3 protein: CSVESAGYGYTF
CDR3 DNA: TGCAGCGTTGAATCAGCAGGGTATGGCTACACCTTC

J gene: TRBJ2-5
D gene: TRBD2
clone size: few
V gene: TRBV20-1
CDR3 protein: CSASSGSGETQYF
CDR3 DNA: TGCAGTGCCAGTAGCGGGAGCGGGGAGACCCAGTACTTC

J gene: TRBJ2-1
D gene: TRBD2
clone size: -
V gene: TRBV7-9
CDR3 protein: CASSSTGGPRNEQFF
CDR3 DNA: TGTGCCAGCAGCTCTACGGGAGGGCCTCGCAATGAGCAGTTCTTC

J gene: TRBJ2-2
D gene: -
clone size: -
V gene: TRBV6-6
CDR3 protein: CASRQRELFF
CDR3 DNA: TGTGCCAGCAGACAGAGGGAGCTGTTTTTT

J gene: TRBJ1-1
D gene: -
clone size: few
V gene: TRBV10-1
CDR3 protein: CASSESNEREAFF
CDR3 DNA: TGCGCCAGCAGTGAGTCGAATGAACGGGAAGCTTTCTTT

J gene: TRBJ2-7
D gene: TRBD2
clone size: few
V gene: TRBV6-2/TRBV6-3
CDR3 protein: CASSPSGKPSYEQYF
CDR3 DNA: TGTGCCAGCAGTCCAAGCGGGAAACCCTCCTACGAGCAGTACTTC

J gene: TRBJ2-3
D gene: -
clone size: few
V gene: TRBV29-1
CDR3 protein: CSVRETDTQYF
CDR3 DNA: TGCAGCGTTCGGGAGACAGATACGCAGTATTTT

J gene: TRBJ1-1
D gene: -
clone size: many
V gene: TRBV7-2
CDR3 protein: CASSLFAVKGAEAFF
CDR3 DNA: TGTGCCAGCAGCTTATTTGCAGTGAAGGGGGCTGAAGCTTTCTTT

J gene: TRBJ2-3
D gene: TRBD2
clone size: -
V gene: TRBV20-1
CDR3 protein: CSAREGTSGGTQYF
CDR3 DNA: TGCAGTGCTAGAGAGGGGACTAGCGGGGGTACGCAGTATTTT

J gene: TRBJ1-1
D gene: TRBD1
clone size: few
V gene: TRBV28
CDR3 protein: CASRRQGLGTEAFF
CDR3 DNA: TGTGCCAGCAGGAGACAGGGCCTGGGCACTGAAGCTTTCTTT

J gene: TRBJ2-3
D gene: TRBD2
clone size: -
V gene: TRBV7-2
CDR3 protein: CASRPGLASDTQYF
CDR3 DNA: TGTGCCAGCAGACCGGGACTAGCCTCAGATACGCAGTATTTT

J gene: TRBJ2-7
D gene: -
clone size: -
V gene: TRBV5-1
CDR3 protein: CASSRGANYEQYF
CDR3 DNA: TGCGCCAGCAGCCGAGGAGCAAACTACGAGCAGTACTTC

J gene: TRBJ2-3
D gene: -
clone size: -
V gene: TRBV6-5
CDR3 protein: CASSYSYGSSTDTQYF
CDR3 DNA: TGTGCCAGCAGTTACTCTTACGGGTCTAGCACAGATACGCAGTATTTT

J gene: TRBJ2-3
D gene: TRBD1
clone size: -
V gene: TRBV24-1
CDR3 protein: CATSDWDRAGTDTQYF
CDR3 DNA: TGTGCCACCAGTGATTGGGACAGGGCTGGCACAGATACGCAGTATTTT

J gene: TRBJ2-3
D gene: -
clone size: few
V gene: TRBV20-1
CDR3 protein: CSARDSFLDTQYF
CDR3 DNA: TGCAGTGCTAGAGACTCCTTTCTCGATACGCAGTATTTT

J gene: TRBJ2-2
D gene: -
clone size: few
V gene: TRBV7-2
CDR3 protein: CASSLEWYRAGELFF
CDR3 DNA: TGTGCCAGCAGCTTAGAGTGGTACAGGGCCGGGGAGCTGTTTTTT

J gene: TRBJ2-3
D gene: TRBD2
clone size: -
V gene: TRBV5-6
CDR3 protein: CASSLTSGRSADTQYF
CDR3 DNA: TGTGCCAGCAGCTTGACTAGCGGGAGGTCCGCAGATACGCAGTATTTT

J gene: TRBJ1-5
D gene: -
clone size: many
V gene: TRBV18
CDR3 protein: CASSPSTTGNQPQHF
CDR3 DNA: TGTGCCAGCTCACCGTCAACCACCGGCAATCAGCCCCAGCATTTT

J gene: TRBJ2-5
D gene: -
clone size: -
V gene: TRBV23-1
CDR3 protein: CASSTGEKTQYF
CDR3 DNA: TGCGCCAGCAGTACAGGAGAAAAGACCCAGTACTTC

J gene: TRBJ2-5
D gene: TRBD2
clone size: -
V gene: TRBV6-2/TRBV6-3
CDR3 protein: CASRTRTSGYQETQYF
CDR3 DNA: TGTGCCAGCAGAACCAGGACTAGCGGATACCAAGAGACCCAGTACTTC

J gene: TRBJ2-7
D gene: TRBD2
clone size: -
V gene: TRBV7-2
CDR3 protein: CASSFGLAGGKYGQYF
CDR3 DNA: TGTGCCAGCAGCTTCGGACTAGCGGGAGGAAAATACGGGCAGTACTTC

J gene: TRBJ2-1
D gene: -
clone size: -
V gene: TRBV29-1
CDR3 protein: CSARDVPHNEQFF
CDR3 DNA: TGCAGCGCCCGGGACGTCCCCCACAATGAGCAGTTCTTC

J gene: TRBJ1-2
D gene: TRBD1
clone size: -
V gene: TRBV5-4
CDR3 protein: CASSSQQGNYGYTF
CDR3 DNA: TGTGCCAGCAGCAGCCAACAGGGGAACTATGGCTACACCTTC

J gene: TRBJ1-5
D gene: TRBD1
clone size: -
V gene: TRBV7-2
CDR3 protein: CASSSLTGGNNQPQHF
CDR3 DNA: TGTGCCAGCAGCTCGCTAACAGGGGGTAACAATCAGCCCCAGCATTTT

J gene: TRBJ1-1
D gene: -
clone size: -
V gene: TRBV24-1
CDR3 protein: CATSDLGREMNTEAFF
CDR3 DNA: TGTGCCACCAGTGATTTAGGCAGGGAAATGAACACTGAAGCTTTCTTT

J gene: TRBJ1-6
D gene: TRBD1
clone size: few
V gene: TRBV12-3/TRBV12-4
CDR3 protein: CASGQGATYNSPLHF
CDR3 DNA: TGTGCCAGCGGACAGGGAGCCACCTATAATTCACCCCTCCACTTT

J gene: TRBJ1-3
D gene: -
clone size: -
V gene: TRBV5-1
CDR3 protein: CASSFVPGTSGNTIYF
CDR3 DNA: TGCGCCAGCAGCTTCGTCCCAGGGACCTCTGGAAACACCATATATTTT

J gene: TRBJ2-3
D gene: -
clone size: few
V gene: TRBV18
CDR3 protein: CASSPIPGLDTQYF
CDR3 DNA: TGTGCCAGCTCACCAATTCCGGGGTTGGATACGCAGTATTTT

J gene: TRBJ1-2
D gene: -
clone size: -
V gene: TRBV6-1
CDR3 protein: CASSEVVAYGYTF
CDR3 DNA: TGTGCCAGCAGTGAAGTGGTTGCCTATGGCTACACCTTC

J gene: TRBJ2-1
D gene: -
clone size: many
V gene: TRBV5-1
CDR3 protein: CASSSLGYNEQFF
CDR3 DNA: TGCGCCAGCAGCTCCCTCGGATACAATGAGCAGTTCTTC

J gene: TRBJ2-7
D gene: -
clone size: few
V gene: TRBV19
CDR3 protein: CASSTPGRRYEQYF
CDR3 DNA: TGTGCCAGTAGTACACCGGGACGGAGATACGAGCAGTACTTC

J gene: TRBJ2-1
D gene: -
clone size: few
V gene: TRBV20-1
CDR3 protein: CSARDTPEQFF
CDR3 DNA: TGCAGTGCTAGAGACACGCCTGAGCAGTTCTTC

J gene: TRBJ2-3
D gene: -
clone size: -
V gene: TRBV29-1
CDR3 protein: CSGRVDRRLDTQYF
CDR3 DNA: TGCAGCGGGAGGGTAGATCGCAGGTTAGATACGCAGTATTTT

J gene: TRBJ2-1
D gene: TRBD2
clone size: -
V gene: TRBV27
CDR3 protein: CASSPYGTSGRYNEQFF
CDR3 DNA: TGTGCCAGCAGTCCCTACGGGACTAGCGGGAGGTACAATGAGCAGTTCTTC

J gene: TRBJ2-6
D gene: -
clone size: many
V gene: TRBV14
CDR3 protein: CASKVAGANVLTF
CDR3 DNA: TGTGCCAGCAAGGTAGCTGGGGCCAACGTCCTGACTTTC

J gene: TRBJ2-7
D gene: -
clone size: many
V gene: TRBV7-2
CDR3 protein: CASSLVTYEQYF
CDR3 DNA: TGTGCCAGCAGCTTAGTAACCTACGAGCAGTACTTC

J gene: TRBJ2-5
D gene: TRBD2
clone size: -
V gene: TRBV20-1
CDR3 protein: CSARPPTGLIKETQYF
CDR3 DNA: TGCAGTGCTAGGCCCCCAACGGGACTAATAAAAGAGACCCAGTACTTC

J gene: TRBJ1-6
D gene: -
clone size: -
V gene: TRBV6-5
CDR3 protein: CASSYSLSGINSPLHF
CDR3 DNA: TGTGCCAGCAGTTACTCGCTAAGCGGCATCAATTCACCCCTCCACTTT

J gene: TRBJ2-2
D gene: -
clone size: -
V gene: TRBV10-3
CDR3 protein: CAISADRNTGELFF
CDR3 DNA: TGTGCCATCAGTGCGGACAGGAACACCGGGGAGCTGTTTTTT

J gene: TRBJ2-1
D gene: -
clone size: -
V gene: TRBV5-6
CDR3 protein: CASSPDASYNEQFF
CDR3 DNA: TGTGCCAGCAGTCCCGACGCCTCCTACAATGAGCAGTTCTTC

J gene: TRBJ1-2
D gene: TRBD1
clone size: few
V gene: TRBV12-3/TRBV12-4
CDR3 protein: CASSPGTGYGYGYTF
CDR3 DNA: TGTGCCAGCAGTCCCGGGACAGGGTATGGCTATGGCTACACCTTC

J gene: TRBJ1-3
D gene: -
clone size: -
V gene: TRBV20-1
CDR3 protein: CSARDSHSGNTIYF
CDR3 DNA: TGCAGTGCTAGGGACAGTCACTCTGGAAACACCATATATTTT

J gene: TRBJ2-3
D gene: -
clone size: few
V gene: TRBV18
CDR3 protein: CASSLRPSQEDTQYF
CDR3 DNA: TGTGCCAGCTCACTCCGACCCTCCCAAGAAGATACGCAGTATTTT

J gene: TRBJ1-1
D gene: -
clone size: -
V gene: TRBV25-1
CDR3 protein: CASRNGGGAFF
CDR3 DNA: TGTGCCAGCAGGAACGGTGGGGGGGCTTTCTTT

J gene: TRBJ1-4
D gene: -
clone size: -
V gene: TRBV18
CDR3 protein: CASSVTSGTNEKLFF
CDR3 DNA: TGTGCCAGCTCAGTAACCAGTGGAACTAATGAAAAACTGTTTTTT

J gene: TRBJ2-5
D gene: -
clone size: few
V gene: TRBV4-2
CDR3 protein: CASSPVWGLDETQYF
CDR3 DNA: TGTGCCAGCAGCCCAGTCTGGGGGCTAGATGAGACCCAGTACTTC

J gene: TRBJ2-1
D gene: TRBD1
clone size: -
V gene: TRBV7-2
CDR3 protein: CASSSHGQGRGYNEQFF
CDR3 DNA: TGTGCCAGCAGCTCCCATGGACAGGGCCGGGGGTACAATGAGCAGTTCTTC

J gene: TRBJ1-2
D gene: -
clone size: -
V gene: TRBV7-2
CDR3 protein: CASSFSETGYTF
CDR3 DNA: TGTGCCAGCAGCTTCTCGGAAACTGGCTACACCTTC

J gene: TRBJ2-3
D gene: -
clone size: -
V gene: TRBV5-6
CDR3 protein: CASSLTRGIGTDTQYF
CDR3 DNA: TGTGCCAGCAGCTTGACTCGGGGGATCGGTACAGATACGCAGTATTTT

J gene: TRBJ1-1
D gene: -
clone size: few
V gene: TRBV30
CDR3 protein: CAWSGPQGLNTEAFF
CDR3 DNA: TGTGCCTGGAGTGGGCCACAGGGTCTGAACACTGAAGCTTTCTTT

J gene: TRBJ2-7
D gene: TRBD2
clone size: few
V gene: TRBV5-1
CDR3 protein: CASRETSGTYEQYF
CDR3 DNA: TGCGCCAGCAGGGAGACTAGCGGGACCTACGAGCAGTACTTC

J gene: TRBJ2-5
D gene: TRBD1
clone size: -
V gene: TRBV5-1
CDR3 protein: CASHRDRGIGETQYF
CDR3 DNA: TGCGCCAGTCACCGGGACAGGGGGATTGGAGAGACCCAGTACTTC

J gene: TRBJ2-2
D gene: -
clone size: -
V gene: TRBV20-1
CDR3 protein: CSASAGHTGELFF
CDR3 DNA: TGCAGTGCTAGTGCTGGGCACACCGGGGAGCTGTTTTTT

J gene: TRBJ2-7
D gene: TRBD2
clone size: many
V gene: TRBV7-2
CDR3 protein: CASSRVAGEAYEQYF
CDR3 DNA: TGTGCCAGCAGCCGCGTAGCGGGAGAAGCCTACGAGCAGTACTTC